The 15 T cell receptor beta chains reported below all come from one sample, sequenced in a study of T cell responses to AZD1222 COVID-19 vaccine. Sequencing was performed with immunoSEQ multiplex PCR; in TCRdb, only in-frame clones are kept and a portion is missing. Among over 120,000 clones listed, around nine tenths were seen once. This specimen was peripheral blood, taken on day 0 of AZD1222 vaccination. The receptors originated from an adult in good health.

The chain carries TRBV10-3 and TRBJ1-2; TRBD1 might be the D (6 bases). CDR1 is ENHRY and CDR2 is SYGVKD in the germline V gene. V was clipped by 3 bases and J by 10 bases, with 18 bases between them. The CDR3 runs 14 residues. CDR3 DNA: TGTGCCATCAGTGAACAGGGAGTTGTACGAGACTACACCTTC. This sequence encodes CAISEQGVVRDYTF.

The chain couples TRBV4-2 to TRBJ2-7; 13 positions agree with TRBD2. The V segment lost 4 bases and the J segment 4 bases; nucleotides outside the gene matches: 7. The CDR3 has 16 residues. Per germline, CDR1 LGHNA and CDR2 YNFKEQ. This CDR3 reads CASSRMGTSGVYEQYF. The CDR3 bases are TGTGCCAGCAGCCGAATGGGGACTAGCGGGGTTTACGAGCAGTACTTC.

The chain employs TRBV11-2 and TRBJ1-1; no definite D call. The V and J ends lost 2 bases and 4 bases respectively, with 5 bases between them. Germline-derived CDR1 and CDR2 are SGHAT and FQNNGV. The CDR3 runs 12 residues. The CDR3 loop is CASSLHFTEAFF. The CDR3 bases are TGTGCCAGCAGCTTACACTTCACTGAAGCTTTCTTT.

The V gene is TRBV7-2, the J gene TRBJ1-2; 7 bases fit TRBD1. Per the germline V gene, CDR1 is SGHTA and CDR2 is FQGNSA. This CDR3 spans 15 amino acids. With V trimmed by 7 bases and J by 0 bases, 8 bases remained unmatched. CDR3 in amino acids: CASIPGGLTNYGYTF. CDR3 nucleotides: TGTGCCAGCATCCCAGGGGGTCTTACTAACTATGGCTACACCTTC.

The chain couples TRBV4-2 to TRBJ2-5, with 8 bases fitting TRBD2. The CDR3 runs to 18 residues. Looked up from germline, CDR1 is LGHNA and CDR2 is YNFKEQ. V trimming: 2 bases; J trimming: 2 bases; junction bases outside the gene matches: 13. CDR3 sequence: CASSQWGRGGPSQETQYF. CDR3 bases: TGTGCCAGCAGCCAATGGGGTCGCGGGGGGCCCTCTCAAGAGACCCAGTACTTC.

The chain recombines TRBV7-2 with TRBJ1-6; D is uncertain. Trimming removed 5 bases at V and 5 bases at J, with 10 bases between. CDR3 length: 14 residues. CDR1 is SGHTA, CDR2 FQGNSA, per germline. The CDR3 DNA sequence: TGTGCCAGCAGCCCGCGGGGAGATAATTCACCCCTCCACTTT. Translated, it gives CASSPRGDNSPLHF.

This sequence joins TRBV11-3 and TRBJ1-1; unclear D gene. V was pared by 4 bases and J by 3 bases, with 9 bases between. The CDR3 sequence is 13 residues long. Germline V CDR1 and CDR2: SGHNT, YENEEA. The CDR3 sequence is CASSWETYTEAFF. The CDR3, as DNA: TGTGCCAGCAGCTGGGAGACATACACTGAAGCTTTCTTT.

CDR3 sequence: CASSPTLDNQPQHF. In DNA form, the CDR3 reads TGTGCCAGCAGCCCAACCCTGGACAATCAGCCCCAGCATTTT. This chain links TRBV7-8 with TRBJ1-5; D uncertain. The CDR3 consists of 14 residues. CDR1 and CDR2 from the germline V gene are SGHVS and FQNEAQ. V lost 5 bases to trimming and J lost 3 bases, with 11 bases between them.

The chain is built from TRBV19 and TRBJ1-5; TRBD1 is a possible D gene (5 bases). CDR1 is LNHDA, CDR2 SQIVND, per germline (reference sequence). This CDR3 is built from 22 residues. Trimming cost V 2 bases and J 3 bases, with 32 bases left between them. The CDR3, as DNA: TGTGCCAGTAGTATATCCCGCGCCCTGACAGTGATGATTGAGATCCCCAATCAGCCCCAGCATTTT. Translation gives CASSISRALTVMIEIPNQPQHF.

The sample holds one count of this clone. V is TRBV2 and J is TRBJ2-5; TRBD1 might be the D (5 bases). Germline CDR1 is SNHLY and CDR2 is FYNNEI. Trimming took 3 bases from V and 6 from J, leaving 11 bases between them. This CDR3 spans 13 amino acids. CDR3 sequence reads: CASSDDDSKTQYF. The CDR3 DNA is TGTGCCAGCAGTGATGATGACAGCAAGACCCAGTACTTC.

CDR3 bases: TGTGCCAGCAGCCAAGAGGTCGGGAGGGCCGGGAATGAGCAGTTCTTC. Amino acids: CASSQEVGRAGNEQFF. The chain links TRBV3-1 (or the pseudogene TRBV3-2) to TRBJ2-1, with 8 nucleotides matching TRBD2. Trimming at V came to 0 bases and at J to 7 bases, leaving 8 bases not matched to a gene. Per germline, CDR1 LGHDT and CDR2 YNNKEL (reference sequence). The CDR3 runs 16 residues.

In its sample, this clone was seen a few times. The chain recombines TRBV27 with TRBJ1-6; TRBD1 agrees at 8 bases. The CDR3 has 15 amino acids. The germline gives CDR1 MNHEY, CDR2 SMNVEV (reference sequence). The V and J ends lost 4 bases and 12 bases, in that order; junction bases with no gene match: 11. Here the CDR3 DNA reads TGTGCCAGCAGTTCCCGGAACAGGGGGGGTAGACCCCTCCACTTT. Amino acids: CASSSRNRGGRPLHF.

The chain employs TRBV6-5 and TRBJ2-1, with 9 bases identical to TRBD1. The CDR3 has 15 residues. With V trimmed by 5 bases and J by 5 bases, 7 bases remained unmatched. Per the germline V gene, CDR1 is MNHEY and CDR2 is SVGAGI. The CDR3 here is CASSTPGTGNNEQFF. The CDR3 coding sequence is TGTGCCAGCAGTACCCCCGGGACAGGGAACAATGAGCAGTTCTTC.

The chain joins TRBV19 to TRBJ2-7; 11 nucleotides agree with TRBD2. V lost 6 bases and J lost 2; bases outside the gene matches: 6. CDR1 and CDR2 from the germline V gene are LNHDA and SQIVND (reference sequence). This CDR3 spans 15 amino acids. The CDR3 loop is CASSPLAGGAYEQYF. The CDR3 coding sequence is TGTGCCAGTAGCCCCCTAGCGGGGGGTGCCTACGAGCAGTACTTC.

Notes on this clone: This CDR3 is also generated by other DNA sequences in the sample. The chain links TRBV19 to TRBJ1-5; unclear D gene. CDR1 LNHDA and CDR2 SQIVND come from the germline V gene (reference sequence). V was clipped by 2 bases and J by 4 bases, with 6 bases between them. The CDR3 runs 13 residues. This chain's CDR3 is CASSITRNQPQHF. DNA for the CDR3: TGTGCCAGTAGTATAACCCGGAATCAGCCCCAGCATTTT. Combining the CDR3 with reference TRBV19 and TRBJ1-5 gives the whole variable domain DGGITQSPKYLFRKEGQNVTLSCEQNLNHDAMYWYRQDPGQGLRLIYYSQIVNDFQKGDIAEGYSVSREKKESFPLTVTSAQKNPTAFYLCASSITRNQPQHFGDGTRLSIL.